This T cell receptor beta chain was recorded in a study of preoperative IRX-2 immunotherapy in early breast cancer. Profiled with immunoSEQ multiplex PCR; TCRdb holds only in-frame clones, not every one. Of about 89,000 clones in the sample, just over 85% were seen once. This CDR3 contains 15 residues. CDR1 and CDR2 (germline): SSHAT, FNYEAQ (reference sequence). The V gene lost 3 bases and the J gene lost 2 bases, with 11 bases spanning the gap. Treatment given: preoperative locoregional IRX-2 cytokine immunotherapy. Samples came from a phase Ib trial of preoperative locoregional IRX-2 cytokine immunotherapy.

The clonotype originates from a human donor with breast cancer. The genes are TRBV7-7 and TRBJ1-5; perhaps TRBD1 as D (6 bases). This specimen was tumor tissue, taken after IRX-2 immunotherapy. The CDR3 bases are TGTGCCAGCAGCTTGAGGGGGGGAGGCAATCAGCCCCAGCATTTT. This encodes CASSLRGGGNQPQHF.